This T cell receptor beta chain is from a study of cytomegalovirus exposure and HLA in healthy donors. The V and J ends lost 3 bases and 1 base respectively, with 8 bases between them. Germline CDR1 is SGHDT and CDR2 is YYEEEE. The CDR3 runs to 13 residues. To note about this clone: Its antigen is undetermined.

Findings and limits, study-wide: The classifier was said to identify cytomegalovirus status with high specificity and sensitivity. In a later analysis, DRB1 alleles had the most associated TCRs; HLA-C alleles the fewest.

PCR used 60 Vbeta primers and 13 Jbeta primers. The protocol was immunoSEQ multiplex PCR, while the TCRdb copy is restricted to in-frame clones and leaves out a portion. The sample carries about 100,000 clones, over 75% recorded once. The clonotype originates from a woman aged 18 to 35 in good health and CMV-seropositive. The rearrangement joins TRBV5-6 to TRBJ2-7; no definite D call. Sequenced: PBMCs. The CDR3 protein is CASSSQSSYEQYF. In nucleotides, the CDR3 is TGTGCCAGCAGCTCCCAGTCGTCCTACGAGCAGTACTTC.